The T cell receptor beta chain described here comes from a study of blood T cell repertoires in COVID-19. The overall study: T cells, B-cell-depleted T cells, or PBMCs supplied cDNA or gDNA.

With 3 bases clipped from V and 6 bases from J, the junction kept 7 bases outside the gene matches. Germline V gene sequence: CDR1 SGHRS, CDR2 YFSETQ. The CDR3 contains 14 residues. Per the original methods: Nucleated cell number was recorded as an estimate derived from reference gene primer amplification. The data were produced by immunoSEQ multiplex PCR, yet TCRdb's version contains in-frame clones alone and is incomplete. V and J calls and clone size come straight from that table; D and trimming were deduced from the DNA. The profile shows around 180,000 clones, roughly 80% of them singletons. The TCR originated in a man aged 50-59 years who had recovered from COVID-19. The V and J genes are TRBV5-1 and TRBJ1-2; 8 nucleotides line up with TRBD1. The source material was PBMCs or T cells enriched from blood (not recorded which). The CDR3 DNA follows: TGCGCCAGCAGCTCTTGGACAGGGCGTGATGGCTACACCTTC. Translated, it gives CASSSWTGRDGYTF.